This T cell receptor (beta chain) was sequenced for a study of glioma-infiltrating T cells. The iRepertoire nested amplicon-rescue multiplex PCR amplified TCR alpha and beta CDR3s from RNA. TCRdb recomputed calls from the multiplex PCR reads with MiXCR, one row per CDR3 protein. The repertoire holds some 150,000 distinct CDR3 sequences, 39% seen once, with around 18% in the top ten. There are 16 residues in the CDR3. Germline values: CDR1 SNHLY, CDR2 FYNNEI. V was cut by 5 bases and J by 1 base, with 17 bases left in between. The chain is built from TRBV2 and TRBJ1-1, with D perhaps TRBD1 (6 bases). Sequencing was done on a sample of glioma tissue, nonneoplastic brain tissue, or PBMCs (not recorded which). The receptor comes from a human donor with low-grade glioma or glioblastoma, undergoing nonglioma brain surgery, or in good health (not recorded which). The CDR3 sequence: CASSLTRGGWNTEAFF. The CDR3 coding sequence is TGTGCCAGCAGTTTAACCAGGGGAGGCTGGAACACTGAAGCTTTCTTT.